The clone carrying this TCR beta chain was counted between two and nine times. This sample is drawn from a study of blood T cell repertoires in COVID-19. Original data processing: From reference gene primer amplification, estimates of nucleated cell counts were derived. Assay: immunoSEQ multiplex PCR; the TCRdb copy retains only in-frame clones and omits some. The D gene and trimming were derived from the DNA, and the V and J assignments and clone size from that table. The sample lists about 200,000 clones, 85% to 90% seen once, with 4% in the top ten. Participants were aged about 18 to 100 years from around 25 US areas. CDR3 length: 14 residues. V lost 5 bases to trimming and J lost 3 bases; unmatched junction nucleotides: 5. Germline lookup yields CDR1 MRHNA and CDR2 SNTAGT.

The source is a woman in her twenties or thirties with acute COVID-19. The material sequenced was PBMCs or T cells enriched from blood (not recorded which). V is TRBV6-4 and J is TRBJ2-3; 7 bases match TRBD1. CDR3 region: CASSHRGETDTQYF. The CDR3 nucleotides are TGTGCCAGCAGTCACAGGGGTGAAACAGATACGCAGTATTTT.